This T cell receptor beta chain was observed in a study of shared clonotypes between healthy human individuals. Assay: immunoSEQ multiplex PCR; the TCRdb copy retains only in-frame clones and omits some. This table holds some 2,500,000 clones, less than 95% found once. This CDR3 has 14 amino acids. In germline, CDR1 is SGHAT, CDR2 FQNNGV. Trimming left V 2 bases short and J 7 bases short, with 9 bases between. The sequence was obtained from a man aged 18 to 29 in good health. Some clones in this sample may be carry-over from other donors' samples. The chain couples TRBV11-2 to TRBJ1-6; the D gene is possibly TRBD1 (5 bases). Sequencing was performed on naive CD4+ T cells from PBMCs. Described subset: CD45RA+ positively selected. Here the CDR3 reads CASSLRGENSPLHF. For the CDR3, the DNA is TGTGCCAGCAGCTTAAGGGGAGAGAATTCACCCCTCCACTTT. The whole variable domain, remainder taken from reference TRBV11-2 and TRBJ1-6, is EAGVAQSPRYKIIEKRQSVAFWCNPISGHATLYWYQQILGQGPKLLIQFQNNGVVDDSQLPKDRFSAERLKGVDSTLKIQPAKLEDSAVYLCASSLRGENSPLHFGNGTRLTVT.